By its share, the clone carrying this TCR beta chain is medium-sized (0.01 to 0.1%). This entry belongs to a study of T cell changes during pregnancy in multiple sclerosis. The assay was immunoSEQ multiplex PCR, and TCRdb's table has in-frame clones only and misses some. Here the sample spans some 40,000 clones, 85% to 90% being singletons. In germline, CDR1 is LNHNV, CDR2 YYDKDF (reference sequence). V lost 0 bases to trimming and J lost 0 bases, with 9 bases between them. The CDR3 spans 16 residues. The source is a female donor with multiple sclerosis, enrolled in a pregnancy study. Sequenced here: CD4+ T cells from peripheral blood mononuclear cells, sampled in the first trimester of pregnancy. J is TRBJ2-1 and V is TRBV15, with D unclear. The CDR3 coding sequence is TGTGCCACCAGCAGAGATTGGAGCAACTCCTACAATGAGCAGTTCTTC. This sequence encodes CATSRDWSNSYNEQFF.